The 24 T cell receptor beta chains below come from one sample, sequenced in a study of cytomegalovirus exposure and HLA in healthy donors. The PCR used 60 Vbeta and 13 Jbeta primers. Repertoires were generated with immunoSEQ multiplex PCR, while TCRdb's copy carries only in-frame clones and drops some. The table includes 120,000 to 150,000 clones, 78% detected once. Material for sequencing was PBMCs. The source is a male donor in good health and CMV-seronegative.

The gene calls are TRBV7-2 and TRBJ2-5, with 9 positions matching TRBD2. The CDR3 contains 16 residues. With 2 bases clipped from V and 1 base from J, the junction kept 5 bases outside the gene matches. The germline gives CDR1 SGHTA, CDR2 FQGNSA. The CDR3 protein is CASSLIAGGSQETQYF. The CDR3 DNA sequence: TGTGCCAGCAGCTTAATCGCGGGGGGGTCCCAAGAGACCCAGTACTTC.

The chain is built from TRBV4-3 and TRBJ1-2, with 12 bases matching TRBD1. Germline V CDR1 and CDR2: LGHNA, YSLEER. V dropped 1 base and J dropped 5; count of bases not matched to a gene: 8. The CDR3 length is 17 residues. CDR3 DNA sequence: TGCGCCAGCAGCCAAGTTGGGACAGGGGGCGTCAGGTATGGCTACACCTTC. Translating gives CASSQVGTGGVRYGYTF.

The genes are TRBV7-8 and TRBJ1-2; TRBD1 agrees at 7 bases. V trimming: 1 base; J trimming: 2 bases; junction bases outside the gene matches: 7. The CDR3 spans 16 residues. CDR1 and CDR2 from the germline V gene are SGHVS and FQNEAQ. In DNA, the CDR3 is TGTGCCAGCAGCTTAGAGGCAGGGGGATTGAACTATGGCTACACCTTC. Translating gives CASSLEAGGLNYGYTF.

This clone was detected a few times. This chain connects TRBV7-3 to TRBJ1-1; D gene unclear. Trimming removed 1 base from V and 4 bases from J, with 13 bases in between. Germline assignment: CDR1 SGHTA and CDR2 FQGTGA. The CDR3 is 15 amino acids. The CDR3 coding sequence is TGTGCCAGCAGCTTAAGTGCGGGGATTGGCACTGAAGCTTTCTTT. It translates to CASSLSAGIGTEAFF.

This sequence joins TRBV2 and TRBJ2-5, with a possible D match to TRBD2 (6 bases). The closer fit of TRBJ2-7 to the DNA end suggests the J call may be wrong. Germline CDR1 reads SNHLY; CDR2 reads FYNNEI. The CDR3 is 14 amino acids. The CDR3 region is CASSEGEEASEQYF. The CDR3 DNA reads TGTGCCAGCAGTGAAGGGGAGGAGGCCTCCGAGCAGTACTTC.

The V gene is TRBV30, the J gene TRBJ2-1; D is perhaps TRBD2 (5 bases). The V end lost 0 bases, the J end lost 3 bases, and 12 bases lay between the germline ends. This CDR3 is 15 amino acids long. Germline loops: CDR1 GTSNPN, CDR2 SVGIG (reference sequence). CDR3 nucleotides: TGTGCCTGGAGTGTACGGGGTGTAGACTACAATGAGCAGTTCTTC. Its translation: CAWSVRGVDYNEQFF.

The chain carries TRBV29-1 and TRBJ2-7; 8 bases agree with TRBD1. This CDR3 contains 16 residues. V trimming: 6 bases; J trimming: 0 bases; junction bases outside the gene matches: 13. Germline V gives CDR1 SQVTM, CDR2 ANQGSEA. DNA of the CDR3: TGCAGCGTCGGTAATCCGACAGGGGCGGGCTCCTACGAGCAGTACTTC. Translated, it gives CSVGNPTGAGSYEQYF.

In its sample, this clone was seen a few times. This chain links TRBV9 with TRBJ2-5, with a tentative D call TRBD1 (6 bases). The CDR3 has 15 residues. Germline CDR1 is SGDLS and CDR2 is YYNGEE. V was trimmed by 3 bases and J by 5 bases, leaving 17 bases between them. This CDR3 is CASSEGIRGSETQYF. The CDR3, as DNA: TGTGCCAGCAGCGAGGGAATCAGGGGTTCGGAGACCCAGTACTTC.

The chain uses TRBV5-1 and TRBJ1-1, with D uncertain. Germline V gene data show CDR1 as SGHRS and CDR2 as YFSETQ. The CDR3 sequence is 15 residues long. The ends were cut back, 0 bases at V and 2 bases at J, with 11 bases in the middle. This CDR3 reads CASSLDGRPNTEAFF. The CDR3, as DNA: TGCGCCAGCAGCTTGGACGGGAGGCCTAACACTGAAGCTTTCTTT.

The chain uses TRBV29-1 and TRBJ1-4; D may be TRBD1 (5 bases). This CDR3 region has 14 residues. V dropped 7 bases and J dropped 0 bases, with 12 bases sitting between them. Germline values: CDR1 SQVTM, CDR2 ANQGSEA. CDR3 in DNA: TGCAGCGGGGGGGAGCCGGCAACTAATGAAAAACTGTTTTTT. This codes for CSGGEPATNEKLFF.

The rearrangement uses TRBV6-5 and TRBJ2-1, with TRBD1 as a possible D gene (5 bases). The CDR3 length is 15 residues. Germline-derived CDR1 and CDR2 are MNHEY and SVGAGI. The CDR3 coding sequence is TGTTGTACTGGGGCCGGGTCCAGCTCCTACAATGAGCAGTTCTTC. It yields the protein CCTGAGSSSYNEQFF.

This clone was detected only a few times. This sequence joins TRBV10-3 and TRBJ1-1; TRBD1 matches at 10 bases. Germline V gene lookup returns CDR1 ENHRY and CDR2 SYGVKD. This CDR3 comprises 13 residues. V gave up 6 bases and J gave up 6 bases; unmatched junction bases: 4. The CDR3 nucleotides read TGTGCCATCAGCCGGGACAGGGGTGCTGAAGCTTTCTTT. Residues: CAISRDRGAEAFF.

V is TRBV2 and J is TRBJ2-7; perhaps TRBD2 as D (6 bases). CDR1 is SNHLY and CDR2 is FYNNEI in the germline V gene. V shed 7 bases and J shed 4 bases, with 23 bases lying between them. This CDR3 comprises 16 residues. This CDR3 is CASILGTYNPAYEQYF. The CDR3 DNA reads as TGTGCCAGCATCTTAGGGACTTACAATCCAGCTTACGAGCAGTACTTC.

The CDR3 nucleotides read TGTGCCAGTAGTACCCAAGGCCTAGGGGACTATGGCTACACCTTC. Encoded protein: CASSTQGLGDYGYTF. V gene TRBV19 combines with J gene TRBJ1-2; D possibly corresponds to TRBD1 (5 bases). The CDR3 sequence is 15 residues long. CDR1 LNHDA and CDR2 SQIVND come from the germline V gene (reference sequence). The germline V and J ends were trimmed by 4 bases and 3 bases, with 15 bases remaining between them.

The rearrangement joins TRBV19 to TRBJ1-1, with 7 positions matching TRBD1. This CDR3 spans 14 amino acids. Trimming took 9 bases from V and 4 from J; bases not matched to a gene: 11. The germline V gene has CDR1 LNHDA and CDR2 SQIVND (reference sequence). CDR3 in DNA: TGTGCCAGCGCAGTCGCAGGGGGGTTCACTGAAGCTTTCTTT. Encoded protein: CASAVAGGFTEAFF.

This chain connects TRBV30 to TRBJ1-6; 9 bases map to TRBD1. There are 16 residues in the CDR3. V was pared by 3 bases and J by 4 bases, with 7 bases of the junction left unmatched. Germline V gives CDR1 GTSNPN, CDR2 SVGIG (reference sequence). CDR3 sequence: CAWSRKTGGYNSPLHF. CDR3 nucleotides: TGTGCCTGGAGCCGAAAGACAGGGGGTTATAATTCACCCCTCCACTTT.

The chain links TRBV29-1 to TRBJ2-3; 7 bases map to TRBD2. The trim removed 2 bases at V and 2 bases at J, leaving 4 bases unmatched. The germline V gene encodes CDR1 SQVTM and CDR2 ANQGSEA. The CDR3 is 14 residues long. CDR3 residues: CSVESGDYTDTQYF. DNA for the CDR3: TGCAGCGTTGAATCGGGGGACTACACAGATACGCAGTATTTT.

The rearrangement joins TRBV18 to TRBJ1-5; D gene unclear. The CDR3 totals 14 residues. Trimming removed 2 bases at V and 7 bases at J, with 12 bases between. Germline V lookup: CDR1 KGHSH, CDR2 LQKENI. CDR3 amino acids: CASSPSGGNQPQHF. CDR3 sequence (DNA): TGTGCCAGCTCACCATCGGGAGGGAACCAGCCCCAGCATTTT.

The gene calls are TRBV19 and TRBJ2-1, with 9 nucleotides matching TRBD2. Germline V CDR1 and CDR2: LNHDA, SQIVND (reference sequence). Trimming removed 3 bases from V and 7 bases from J; junction bases left unmatched: 10. The CDR3 totals 16 residues. The CDR3 DNA is TGTGCCAGTAGTATCCCTAGCGGGACAACGGGGAATGAGCAGTTCTTC. Translation gives CASSIPSGTTGNEQFF.

This clone was observed a few times. The chain uses TRBV6-5 and TRBJ2-7; tentatively, D is TRBD1 (5 bases). This CDR3 comprises 14 residues. Germline assignment: CDR1 MNHEY and CDR2 SVGAGI. V dropped 7 bases and J dropped 2 bases, with 15 bases sitting between them. The CDR3 loop reads CASTPDSTPYEQYF. The CDR3 DNA sequence: TGTGCCAGCACCCCAGACAGTACTCCCTACGAGCAGTACTTC.

The chain employs TRBV5-6 and TRBJ1-1, with D maybe TRBD1 (6 bases). V was trimmed by 0 bases and J by 9 bases, leaving 15 bases between them. CDR1 SGHDT and CDR2 YYEEEE come from the germline V gene. The CDR3 covers 14 residues. CDR3 sequence reads: CASSLGWDTQKAFF. The CDR3 DNA reads TGTGCCAGCAGCTTGGGGTGGGACACACAGAAAGCTTTCTTT.

The genes are TRBV5-8 and TRBJ2-1; D might be TRBD1 (5 bases). CDR3 length: 15 amino acids. Trimming stripped 1 base from V and 5 bases from J, with 13 bases between. Germline CDR1 SGHTS, CDR2 YDEGEE. The CDR3 is CASSLPGQGHNEQFF. In DNA form, the CDR3 reads TGTGCCAGCAGCTTGCCAGGTCAGGGCCACAATGAGCAGTTCTTC.

The chain couples TRBV19 to TRBJ1-1; no reliable D call. Trimming cost V 5 bases and J 3 bases, with 4 bases left between them. This CDR3 has 11 residues. In germline, CDR1 is LNHDA, CDR2 SQIVND (reference sequence). The CDR3 loop is CASSHYTEAFF. DNA for the CDR3: TGTGCCAGTAGTCACTACACTGAAGCTTTCTTT.

The rearrangement joins TRBV2 to TRBJ1-1; D is uncertain. This CDR3 spans 12 amino acids. Germline V gives CDR1 SNHLY, CDR2 FYNNEI. The V end was cut by 6 bases, the J end by 10 bases, with 15 bases between. The CDR3 nucleotides are TGTGCCAGCAGGGAGTTTGGTAGGAGAGCTTTCTTT. This codes for CASREFGRRAFF.